This T cell receptor beta chain was captured by sequencing in a study of blood T cells in healthy people across ages. Sample-barcoded 5' priming and a J-beta primer mix drove a second PCR of roughly 7 to 11 cycles. TCRdb reprocessed the 5' RACE reads with MiXCR, giving one entry per CDR3 protein. Seen here are around 1,500,000 distinct CDR3 sequences, around 42% observed once, and the top ten hold roughly 7.9%. This clonotype was seen a handful of times. The sample was blood. The TCR sequence derives from a woman aged 18-30 years in good health.

The CDR3 DNA follows: TGTGCCAGCAGCCCCCGGGACCGCCTTAATGAAAAACTGTTTTTT. Translated, it gives CASSPRDRLNEKLFF. This rearrangement joins TRBV7-6 to TRBJ1-4; weak D call: TRBD1 (5 bases). The V gene lost 5 bases and the J gene lost 4 bases, with 14 bases spanning the gap. Germline V lookup: CDR1 SGHVS, CDR2 FNYEAQ. This CDR3 comprises 15 residues.